This paragraph covers one T cell receptor (beta chain) sequence. Its antigen is not yet known. Other DNA sequences in this sample translate to the same CDR3. The method was the immunoSEQ multiplex PCR assay. For the multiplex PCR, a mixture combining 60 forward primers for TCR Vbeta segments and 13 reverse primers for TCR Jbeta segments was used. The CDR3 region of rearranged TCR beta genes was amplified from genomic DNA with a multiplex PCR assay. Amplified TCR beta libraries were sequenced as 87-base-pair reads on the Illumina HiSeq System. In the source study's methods: In a later analysis, tens of millions of unique TCR beta chains were counted across the approximately 640 repertoires, and roughly 9.9 million of these chains were shared by at least two donors. Raw reads were error-corrected and collapsed into unique sequences by a nearest-neighbor algorithm in which closely related sequences were merged to remove PCR and sequencing errors. To assign V, D and J gene segments, CDR3 sequences were aligned to IMGT reference sequences. Each retained sequence needed at least a six-nucleotide match to both a V gene segment and a J gene segment. A rearrangement was called productive if the CDR3 had no stop codons and remained in frame with V and J, and every other rearrangement was called non-productive. Following IMGT convention, CDR3 was defined as the stretch from the second conserved V-encoded cysteine up to the conserved J-encoded phenylalanine. The earlier analysis of some 600 of the donors excluded sequences that lacked an unambiguous match to a single V gene segment. In an earlier analysis of about 590 of the donors, a V segment was called functional when productive rearrangements were above 56.7%, and segregating when the standard deviation between donors exceeded 5%. A statistical classification framework was built to diagnose cytomegalovirus status from the catalog of TCR beta chain sequences. A later analysis assigned V and J genes by comparing TCR nucleotide sequences with IMGT/GENE-DB human TR gene sequences. A later analysis assigned CDR3 sequences and most-parsimonious VDJ recombination scenarios with the TCRdist pipeline. In a later analysis, each TCR beta chain was defined by its CDR3 amino acid sequence together with its V-gene family, and reads without a unique V-gene family were excluded. A later analysis removed several hundred highly shared, low-generation-probability nucleotide sequences to deal with suspected cross-contamination and a sequencing artifact. In a later analysis, a clonal expansion index was calculated for each public chain from normalized within-repertoire ranks of inferred template counts. In a later analysis, generation probabilities were computed with a VDJ recombination model fitted to out-of-frame rearrangements, and the resulting probabilities were checked against IGoR. Hypergeometric tests were used in a later analysis to score TCR-TCR, TCR-HLA and TCR-CMV co-occurrence, with a repertoire-size bias correction applied to the TCR pairs. In a later analysis, false discovery rates were estimated by permuting HLA or CMV assignments 20 times. In a later analysis, co-occurring TCRs were grouped using DBSCAN, with TCRdist sequence similarity added in when clustering inside HLA-allele-positive subsets. Co-occurrence clustering excluded repertoires with fewer than 30,000 or more than 120,000 public chains, plus five with anomalous nucleotide sharing. The table comes from immuneACCESS by way of TCRdb, which keeps in-frame sequences with V and J called. Part of the clones is missing from these tables; in studies checked, under half for an unresolved V gene and the rest for unknown reasons. V, J and clone size were drawn from that table, and D and trimming were deduced from the DNA. This sample's table lists around 100,000 clones. The ten largest clones take up about 6.8% of the sample.

The entry originates in a study of cytomegalovirus exposure and HLA in healthy donors (dated by TCRdb to about 2017). Describing the broader study: According to an earlier analysis of 587 of the donors, 150 million to 200 million T cells yielded 120 million or so unique TCR beta sequences and roughly 280 Gb of sequence data. Around 320 gigabases of sequencing data and tens of millions of unique TCR sequences were included in an early release covering about 700 HLA-typed donors. Among the roughly 370 genotyped donors, around 81% belonged to the genetic ancestry cluster associated with self-reported Caucasian donors. The aim of the study was to test whether cataloging public T cell receptors could identify signatures of past pathogen exposure. The study profiled the T cell repertoires of fewer than 850 subjects by immunosequencing and related them to cytomegalovirus serostatus. In addition to the first cohort of 650 to 750 subjects, a separate validation cohort of 120 different subjects was used. To predict cytomegalovirus infection status, the study brought together high-throughput TCR immunosequencing, statistical association of individual TCRs with disease status, and machine learning. In a later analysis, previously published TCR beta repertoires from 670 or so donors were re-analyzed and high-resolution HLA genotyping was added so that TCR occurrence patterns could be studied. Rather than drawing on any new phenotypic data, the later analysis identified candidate immune exposures from TCR beta sequences and the way those sequences occurred across donors. In an earlier analysis of a few hundred of the donors, high-throughput TCR beta sequencing was used to judge whether each TCR beta V gene segment behaved as functional or pseudogenic. Donor age, sex, ethnicity and CMV serostatus were collected together with the repertoire data. Genome-wide SNP genotypes for about 65% of the 666 donors were used in a later genetic analysis, which treated that subset as a discovery cohort. All discovery cohort repertoires had been generated on a single sequencing platform. Both class I and class II loci were covered by HLA typing, at four-digit resolution. The number of donors typed differed by locus, with 629-630 for A, B, C, DRB1 and DQB1, over 500 for DQA1, 600 to 610 for DPA1, and 450 to 480 for DPB1. Several DR-DQ haplotypes were handled as single units for association and clustering because linkage in the cohort was strong. On average, 235,054 unique TCR beta nucleotide sequences were sequenced per donor among 398 genotyped donors of the cohort, with around 19% of those sequences being non-productive.

Points the paper makes about the study in general: It was suggested by the authors that the approach could potentially be generalized to other disease states and immunological phenotypes. In a later analysis, most CMV-associated TCR beta chains were found to appear HLA-restricted, with HLA associations seemingly driven largely by CMV exposure. A later genetic analysis associated a missense DCLRE1C variant with V-gene and J-gene trimming of TCR beta chains, and an independent cohort replicated the association. The sequencing pipeline was judged likely to have produced a cluster of highly shared sequence variants as a technical artifact. Most TCR sequences were observed very rarely across donors, whereas some public TCRs were present in many individuals. Correlated functional status among segregating V segments might be attributable to linkage disequilibrium, but an unknown experimental factor could not be ruled out. A further reported finding was that TCR beta sequences accurately predicted the HLA-A and HLA-B alleles for most subjects in the first cohort. Only TCR beta chains were sequenced in this cohort, and the absence of alpha or paired-chain data limited detectable features. In the study, roughly 160 TCR beta chains were listed as associated with cytomegalovirus. The presence/absence analyses assumed that sequencing depth was roughly uniform across donors, and that assumption may not be true. Because HLA typing was unavailable for some donors at each locus, only the typed subset was used in association tests. Some IMGT-functional V segments, including TRBV6-2 and TRBV6-3, could not be distinguished by the 87-base-pair reads and were therefore excluded. Compared with the 666-donor mean, donors in an Asian-associated ancestry cluster had fewer N-insertions in productive TCRs, according to a later genetic analysis. Immune exposure information for the cohort was limited to CMV serostatus. In a later analysis, TCR association rates were found to vary across HLA loci, with the most associated TCRs seen for DRB1 alleles and the fewest for HLA-C alleles. Strong co-occurrence of HLA alleles, especially DR and DQ, made assigning TCR associations to individual alleles difficult. Because counts were too low, around 17 rarely observed V segments, including chromosome 9 orphons, were left out of the earlier analysis of several hundred of the donors. In vitro tests confirmed that a few of the cytomegalovirus-associated TCR beta chains recognize cytomegalovirus antigens. A later analysis found that HLA-associated TCR beta chains were more clonally expanded and had lower generation probabilities than equally common non-associated chains. The classifier was reported to diagnose cytomegalovirus status with high specificity and sensitivity in both the original cohort and the validation cohort. According to a later analysis, parvovirus B19, influenza, CMV and Epstein-Barr virus appeared linked to several top co-occurrence clusters. At a false discovery rate of 0.05, a later analysis linked under 20,000 TCR beta sequences to specific HLA alleles. Broadly in line with IMGT annotations, most TCR beta V segments showed up in productive rearrangements about 87% or about 30% of the time in an earlier analysis of 450 to 750 of the donors.

The cohort comprised fewer than 700 healthy bone marrow donors. Cohort members were all nominally healthy when sampled, although unrecorded immune exposures were likely present. The donor was CMV seropositive and was included in the group of 250 to 300 seropositive cohort members. A peripheral blood sample was provided by each donor, and peripheral blood mononuclear cells were used for TCR beta sequencing. Genomic DNA was extracted from the blood cell samples with the Qiagen DNeasy Blood Extraction Kit. The CDR3, cysteine through phenylalanine, is 14 amino acids long. Only CDR3 DNA is held: 42 bases, read in frame from base 1. The germline V gene (reference sequence) yields SGHKS for CDR1 and YYEKEE for CDR2. V and J are trimmed by 0 bases and 2 bases, and the gene matches miss 1 base of the junction.

Here the chain combines TRBV5-5 and TRBJ1-2; TRBD1 matches 7 bases in the middle. The sample taken for sequencing was PBMCs. This TCR was recovered from a man aged 40-49 years in good health and CMV-seropositive. The CDR3 region has the sequence CASSLGQGNYGYTF. Here is the DNA: TGTGCCAGCAGCTTGGGACAGGGAAACTATGGCTACACCTTC.